This T cell receptor (beta chain) was found in a study of CXCR3-negative and CXCR3-positive naive CD8 T cells. According to its frequency, this clonotype is medium-sized. The CDR3 sequence is 16 residues long. Germline CDR1 reads ENHRY; CDR2 reads SYGVKD. 5' RACE with UMI labels generated the TRB cDNA libraries. Reprocessing the 5' RACE reads, TCRdb reports a single entry for every CDR3 protein and omits DNA. Its table records fewer than 9,500 distinct CDR3 sequences. The V and J genes are TRBV10-3 and TRBJ2-5; TCRdb's assignment of TRBD2 cannot be checked, as there is no DNA. The source of this sequence is a human donor in good health. Some clones in this sample may be carry-over from other donors' samples. Sequencing used naive CXCR3- CD8+ T cells from blood. Regarding subset: CD45RO-CCR7+CD27+CD95- naive CD8+ T cells lacking CXCR3 (TNR3-). CDR3 loop: CAISELLAGDGETQYF.